The present TCR beta chain was sequenced within a study of blood T cell repertoires in COVID-19. The method was immunoSEQ multiplex PCR; TCRdb's version includes in-frame clones alone and lacks a portion of them. The table has 40,000 or so clones, approximately 85% seen once. Trimming cost V 5 bases and J 5 bases; bases outside gene matches: 7. From germline, CDR1 is SQVTM and CDR2 ANQGSEA. The length of the CDR3 is 14 residues. The clonotype was recovered from a human donor in a cohort sampled during active COVID-19. Sequenced material: peripheral blood. The rearrangement joins TRBV29-1 to TRBJ2-5; 11 bases are shared with TRBD1. The CDR3 spells CSVLGDRGSETQYF. The CDR3 DNA reads TGCAGCGTTTTGGGGGACAGGGGGAGTGAGACCCAGTACTTC. The variable domain in full, completed from reference TRBV29-1 and TRBJ2-5, reads SAVISQKPSRDICQRGTSLTIQCQVDSQVTMMFWYRQQPGQSLTLIATANQGSEATYESGFVIDKFPISRPNLTFSTLTVSNMSPEDSSIYLCSVLGDRGSETQYFGPGTRLLVL.